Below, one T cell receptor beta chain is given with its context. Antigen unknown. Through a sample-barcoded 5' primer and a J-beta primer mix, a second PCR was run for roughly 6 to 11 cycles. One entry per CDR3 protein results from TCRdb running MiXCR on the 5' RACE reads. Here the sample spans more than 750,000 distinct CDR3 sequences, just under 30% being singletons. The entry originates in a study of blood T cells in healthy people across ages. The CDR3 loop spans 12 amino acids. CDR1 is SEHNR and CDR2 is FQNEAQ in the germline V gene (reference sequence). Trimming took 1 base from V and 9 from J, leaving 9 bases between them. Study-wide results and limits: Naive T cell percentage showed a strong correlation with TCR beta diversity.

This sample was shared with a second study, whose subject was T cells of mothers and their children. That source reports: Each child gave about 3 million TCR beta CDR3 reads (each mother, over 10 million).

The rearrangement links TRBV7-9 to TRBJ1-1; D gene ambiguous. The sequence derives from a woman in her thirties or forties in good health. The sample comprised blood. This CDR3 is CASSLGPEKAFF. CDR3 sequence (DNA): TGTGCCAGCAGCTTAGGGCCAGAGAAAGCTTTCTTT.